The 26 T cell receptor beta chains below were found in one sample sequenced in a study of blood T cell repertoires in COVID-19. TCRdb's table, derived via immunoSEQ multiplex PCR, lists solely in-frame clones and lacks some. The table lists fewer than 200,000 clones, 76% of them singletons. The sequencing input was peripheral blood. The receptors come from an elderly woman with acute or convalescent COVID-19.

The J gene is TRBJ1-2, the V gene TRBV12-3 or TRBV12-4; no clear D gene. With 5 bases removed from V and 8 bases from J, the gap between germline ends came to 9 bases. This CDR3 spans 11 amino acids. CDR3 bases: TGTGCCAGCAGTAGCCGGTCGGGCTACACCTTC. It translates to CASSSRSGYTF.

V gene TRBV3-1 (or the pseudogene TRBV3-2) combines with J gene TRBJ2-3; perhaps TRBD1 as D (6 bases). The V end lost 2 bases, the J end lost 4 bases, and 10 bases lay between the germline ends. Germline lookup yields CDR1 LGHDT and CDR2 YNNKEL (reference sequence). The CDR3 covers 14 residues. CDR3 protein: CASSQTRGSDTQYF. CDR3 nucleotide sequence: TGTGCCAGCAGCCAAACAAGGGGGTCAGATACGCAGTATTTT.

Only a few counts were recorded for this clone. The chain is built from TRBV6-5 and TRBJ1-6; D is ambiguous. Germline CDR1 reads MNHEY; CDR2 reads SVGAGI. This CDR3 comprises 14 residues. The V and J ends lost 7 bases and 4 bases respectively, with 11 bases between them. The CDR3 region has the DNA TGTGCCAGCACCGCAGGTGATTATAATTCACCCCTCCACTTT. Translating gives CASTAGDYNSPLHF.

This rearrangement joins TRBV6-5 to TRBJ1-6; maybe TRBD1 (6 bases). CDR3 size: 16 residues. CDR1 MNHEY and CDR2 SVGAGI come from the germline V gene. The V gene lost 2 bases and the J gene lost 6 bases, with 14 bases spanning the gap. The CDR3, as DNA: TGTGCCAGCAGTTACACCCAACAGGGTCCTAATTCACCCCTCCACTTT. Translation: CASSYTQQGPNSPLHF.

The chain recombines TRBV3-1 (or the pseudogene TRBV3-2) with TRBJ1-5; 8 bases map to TRBD1. The CDR3 sequence is 16 residues long. V was clipped by 0 bases and J by 6 bases; unmatched bases: 7. Germline lookup yields CDR1 LGHDT and CDR2 YNNKEL (reference sequence). The DNA for the CDR3 is TGTGCCAGCAGCCAAGACGCGGGACAGGCCTTTCAGCCCCAGCATTTT. It codes for CASSQDAGQAFQPQHF.

This chain uses TRBV7-2 with TRBJ2-6; maybe TRBD2 (7 bases). Trimming took off 5 bases at V and 4 bases at J, with 15 bases between the two ends. Germline CDR1 and CDR2: SGHTA and FQGNSA. CDR3 size: 16 residues. CDR3 DNA: TGTGCCAGCAGCGCCCTGGGGGGGCGGGGGGCCAACGTCCTGACTTTC. This encodes CASSALGGRGANVLTF.

This sequence joins TRBV7-2 and TRBJ2-2; a possible D gene is TRBD2 (7 bases). Germline V CDR1 and CDR2: SGHTA, FQGNSA. Trimming pared 7 bases from V and 2 bases from J, leaving 17 bases between. The CDR3 consists of 16 residues. The CDR3 sequence is CASTPHGGANTGELFF. In DNA, the CDR3 is TGTGCCAGCACCCCCCATGGGGGGGCCAACACCGGGGAGCTGTTTTTT. Full variable domain (remainder filled in from reference TRBV7-2 and TRBJ2-2): GAGVSQSPSNKVTEKGKDVELRCDPISGHTALYWYRQSLGQGLEFLIYFQGNSAPDKSGLPSDRFSAERTGGSVSTLTIQRTQQEDSAVYLCASTPHGGANTGELFFGEGSRLTVL.

The rearrangement joins TRBV2 to TRBJ1-5, with TRBD1 identical over 8 bases. The junction had 12 bases not matched to a gene; V was cut back by 11 bases and J by 9 bases. The CDR3 spans 13 residues. The germline V gene encodes CDR1 SNHLY and CDR2 FYNNEI. The DNA of the CDR3 is TGTGCCGGCAACGGACAGGGAGGCCCGCCCCAGCATTTT. Protein product: CAGNGQGGPPQHF.

Worth noting for this clone: The sample contains more than one DNA sequence encoding this CDR3. This chain joins TRBV10-3 and TRBJ1-5; the match to TRBD1 covers 9 bases. Germline values: CDR1 ENHRY, CDR2 SYGVKD. This CDR3 comprises 15 residues. V lost 4 bases and J lost 7; bases outside the gene matches: 8. The CDR3 is CAISGTGGEGQPQHF. The CDR3 DNA reads as TGTGCCATCAGTGGCACAGGGGGCGAGGGGCAGCCCCAGCATTTT.

The chain uses TRBV5-6 and TRBJ1-3; TRBD1 might be the D (5 bases). V dropped 4 bases and J dropped 3 bases, with 20 bases sitting between them. The CDR3 contains 17 residues. Germline V lookup: CDR1 SGHDT, CDR2 YYEEEE. The DNA of the CDR3 is TGTGCCAGCAGCCCGGTAGGAGGGGCTCTTGTTGGAAACACCATATATTTT. Amino acid sequence: CASSPVGGALVGNTIYF.

The chain employs TRBV10-3 and TRBJ2-7; D may be TRBD1 (5 bases). Per germline, CDR1 ENHRY and CDR2 SYGVKD. V was clipped by 5 bases and J by 3 bases, with 8 bases between them. The CDR3 has 12 amino acids. The CDR3 DNA reads TGTGCCATCAGTCAGGGTATCTACGAGCAGTACTTC. Translation gives CAISQGIYEQYF.

The V and J genes are TRBV10-3 and TRBJ2-7; 13 positions match TRBD2. With V trimmed by 5 bases and J by 3 bases, 4 bases remained unmatched. The CDR3 loop spans 15 amino acids. CDR1 and CDR2 from the germline V gene are ENHRY and SYGVKD. CDR3 sequence reads: CAISLLAGGDYEQYF. CDR3 in DNA: TGTGCCATCAGTTTACTAGCGGGGGGGGACTACGAGCAGTACTTC.

In this sample, this clone turned up once. The V call is TRBV5-6, the J call TRBJ1-5; D is unclear. V was pared by 0 bases and J by 6 bases, with 13 bases between. The CDR3 runs 15 residues. The V gene's germline CDR1 is SGHDT and CDR2 YYEEEE. The CDR3 bases are TGTGCCAGCAGCTTGGGGATCGTATCGGGTCAGCCCCAGCATTTT. This gives the protein CASSLGIVSGQPQHF.

This rearrangement joins TRBV5-6 to TRBJ2-2; D perhaps matches TRBD2 (5 bases). V was cut by 4 bases and J by 5 bases, with 12 bases left in between. CDR1 is SGHDT and CDR2 is YYEEEE in the germline V gene. This CDR3 has 14 residues. The CDR3 DNA sequence: TGTGCCAGCAGCCCACTAGGCGGTACCGGGGAGCTGTTTTTT. Amino acid sequence: CASSPLGGTGELFF.

J is TRBJ1-1 and V is TRBV5-6; D may be TRBD1 (6 bases). The germline CDR1 and CDR2 sequences are SGHDT and YYEEEE. CDR3 length: 16 residues. The germline V and J ends were trimmed by 1 base and 3 bases, with 16 bases remaining between them. CDR3 nucleotides: TGTGCCAGCAGCTTGTTGGGGTTTGCAGGGGACACTGAAGCTTTCTTT. Residues: CASSLLGFAGDTEAFF.

The genes are TRBV18 and TRBJ2-7; perhaps TRBD1 as D (6 bases). With 1 base removed from V and 5 bases from J, the gap between germline ends came to 9 bases. In germline, CDR1 is KGHSH, CDR2 LQKENI. The CDR3 totals 13 residues. The CDR3 here is CASSPQRQDEQYF. The CDR3 nucleotides are TGTGCCAGCTCACCACAAAGACAGGACGAGCAGTACTTC. Looking up the rest from reference TRBV18 and TRBJ2-7 gives the full variable domain: NAGVMQNPRHLVRRRGQEARLRCSPMKGHSHVYWYRQLPEEGLKFMVYLQKENIIDESGMPKERFSAEFPKEGPSILRIQQVVRGDSAAYFCASSPQRQDEQYFGPGTRLTVT.

This chain uses TRBV7-2 with TRBJ2-7; D not certain. Trimming cost V 1 base and J 2 bases, with 3 bases left between them. CDR1 SGHTA and CDR2 FQGNSA come from the germline V gene. The CDR3 has 12 residues. CDR3 protein: CASSLDTYEQYF. CDR3 in DNA: TGTGCCAGCAGCTTAGACACCTACGAGCAGTACTTC.

This clone has only a few counts. The chain employs TRBV6-5 and TRBJ1-2, with 12 positions matching TRBD1. The germline V gene has CDR1 MNHEY and CDR2 SVGAGI. V shed 6 bases and J 13 bases; nucleotides not matched to a gene: 6. The length of the CDR3 is 12 residues. The DNA of the CDR3 is TGTGCCAGCAGACCGGGACAGGGGGCCTCCACCTTC. It codes for CASRPGQGASTF.

This clone was observed once. J is TRBJ1-2 and V is TRBV18; the D gene is possibly TRBD1 (5 bases). Looked up from germline, CDR1 is KGHSH and CDR2 is LQKENI. Trimming shortened V by 6 bases and J by 2 bases, and 7 bases separated the two germline ends. This CDR3 has 12 residues. DNA for the CDR3: TGTGCCAGCTCGGCAGGGAACTATGGCTACACCTTC. Its translation is CASSAGNYGYTF.

The chain uses TRBV12-5 and TRBJ1-1; D gene uncertain. The V end was cut by 0 bases, the J end by 1 base, with 12 bases between. CDR1 and CDR2 (germline): LGHNT, FRNRAP. This CDR3 region has 16 residues. The CDR3 protein is CASGLVRGGWNTEAFF. CDR3 DNA: TGTGCTAGTGGTTTGGTACGGGGAGGATGGAACACTGAAGCTTTCTTT. Variable domain in full (rest from reference TRBV12-5 and TRBJ1-1): DARVTQTPRHKVTEMGQEVTMRCQPILGHNTVFWYRQTMMQGLELLAYFRNRAPLDDSGMPKDRFSAEMPDATLATLKIQPSEPRDSAVYFCASGLVRGGWNTEAFFGQGTRLTVV.

This chain joins TRBV5-8 and TRBJ1-2; 8 bases agree with TRBD1. Germline values: CDR1 SGHTS, CDR2 YDEGEE. With 5 bases clipped from V and 4 bases from J, the junction kept 7 bases outside the gene matches. CDR3 size: 14 residues. In nucleotides, the CDR3 is TGTGCCAGCAGAACGCCTGGACAGGGCTATGGCTACACCTTC. The encoded protein is CASRTPGQGYGYTF.

A single count supports this clone. V is TRBV9 and J is TRBJ1-5; a weak D match, TRBD1 (6 bases). V lost 5 bases, J lost 6 bases, and 18 bases lay in between. The CDR3 runs to 15 residues. In germline, CDR1 is SGDLS, CDR2 YYNGEE. The CDR3 nucleotides are TGTGCCAGCAGTAATCGAGGGGGTCTAGGTCAGCCCCAGCATTTT. Protein sequence: CASSNRGGLGQPQHF. The whole variable domain, remainder taken from reference TRBV9 and TRBJ1-5, is DSGVTQTPKHLITATGQRVTLRCSPRSGDLSVYWYQQSLDQGLQFLIQYYNGEERAKGNILERFSAQQFPDLHSELNLSSLELGDSALYFCASSNRGGLGQPQHFGDGTRLSIL.

The V gene is TRBV2, the J gene TRBJ2-3; the match to TRBD1 covers 8 bases. The CDR3 runs to 15 residues. Per germline, CDR1 SNHLY and CDR2 FYNNEI. V trimming: 6 bases; J trimming: 4 bases; junction bases outside the gene matches: 9. CDR3 in DNA: TGTGCCAGCAGGGGGGACAGGACAGAGTCAGATACGCAGTATTTT. Protein sequence: CASRGDRTESDTQYF.

Only one count was recorded for this clone. The V call is TRBV6-6, the J call TRBJ2-2; 11 bases align to TRBD2. V lost 7 bases to trimming and J lost 7 bases; unmatched junction nucleotides: 5. Per the germline V gene, CDR1 is MNHNY and CDR2 is SVGAGI (reference sequence). CDR3 length: 14 amino acids. The CDR3 nucleotides are TGTGCCAGCACGCTAGCGGGAGGAATCGGGGAGCTGTTTTTT. Its protein product is CASTLAGGIGELFF.

The chain uses TRBV3-1 (or the pseudogene TRBV3-2) and TRBJ2-7, with D unclear. Looked up from germline, CDR1 is LGHDT and CDR2 is YNNKEL (reference sequence). The CDR3 length is 12 residues. V gave up 6 bases and J gave up 2 bases, with 8 bases separating them. The DNA of the CDR3 is TGTGCCAGCAGTCACACCCCCTACGAGCAGTACTTC. Its protein is CASSHTPYEQYF.

V is TRBV2 and J is TRBJ2-7, with 9 bases aligning to TRBD1. The CDR3 has 12 residues. Per germline, CDR1 SNHLY and CDR2 FYNNEI. Trimming cost V 11 bases and J 9 bases; bases outside gene matches: 11. CDR3 region: CAGGQGTPGQYF. CDR3 DNA sequence: TGTGCCGGGGGACAGGGTACGCCCGGGCAGTACTTC.